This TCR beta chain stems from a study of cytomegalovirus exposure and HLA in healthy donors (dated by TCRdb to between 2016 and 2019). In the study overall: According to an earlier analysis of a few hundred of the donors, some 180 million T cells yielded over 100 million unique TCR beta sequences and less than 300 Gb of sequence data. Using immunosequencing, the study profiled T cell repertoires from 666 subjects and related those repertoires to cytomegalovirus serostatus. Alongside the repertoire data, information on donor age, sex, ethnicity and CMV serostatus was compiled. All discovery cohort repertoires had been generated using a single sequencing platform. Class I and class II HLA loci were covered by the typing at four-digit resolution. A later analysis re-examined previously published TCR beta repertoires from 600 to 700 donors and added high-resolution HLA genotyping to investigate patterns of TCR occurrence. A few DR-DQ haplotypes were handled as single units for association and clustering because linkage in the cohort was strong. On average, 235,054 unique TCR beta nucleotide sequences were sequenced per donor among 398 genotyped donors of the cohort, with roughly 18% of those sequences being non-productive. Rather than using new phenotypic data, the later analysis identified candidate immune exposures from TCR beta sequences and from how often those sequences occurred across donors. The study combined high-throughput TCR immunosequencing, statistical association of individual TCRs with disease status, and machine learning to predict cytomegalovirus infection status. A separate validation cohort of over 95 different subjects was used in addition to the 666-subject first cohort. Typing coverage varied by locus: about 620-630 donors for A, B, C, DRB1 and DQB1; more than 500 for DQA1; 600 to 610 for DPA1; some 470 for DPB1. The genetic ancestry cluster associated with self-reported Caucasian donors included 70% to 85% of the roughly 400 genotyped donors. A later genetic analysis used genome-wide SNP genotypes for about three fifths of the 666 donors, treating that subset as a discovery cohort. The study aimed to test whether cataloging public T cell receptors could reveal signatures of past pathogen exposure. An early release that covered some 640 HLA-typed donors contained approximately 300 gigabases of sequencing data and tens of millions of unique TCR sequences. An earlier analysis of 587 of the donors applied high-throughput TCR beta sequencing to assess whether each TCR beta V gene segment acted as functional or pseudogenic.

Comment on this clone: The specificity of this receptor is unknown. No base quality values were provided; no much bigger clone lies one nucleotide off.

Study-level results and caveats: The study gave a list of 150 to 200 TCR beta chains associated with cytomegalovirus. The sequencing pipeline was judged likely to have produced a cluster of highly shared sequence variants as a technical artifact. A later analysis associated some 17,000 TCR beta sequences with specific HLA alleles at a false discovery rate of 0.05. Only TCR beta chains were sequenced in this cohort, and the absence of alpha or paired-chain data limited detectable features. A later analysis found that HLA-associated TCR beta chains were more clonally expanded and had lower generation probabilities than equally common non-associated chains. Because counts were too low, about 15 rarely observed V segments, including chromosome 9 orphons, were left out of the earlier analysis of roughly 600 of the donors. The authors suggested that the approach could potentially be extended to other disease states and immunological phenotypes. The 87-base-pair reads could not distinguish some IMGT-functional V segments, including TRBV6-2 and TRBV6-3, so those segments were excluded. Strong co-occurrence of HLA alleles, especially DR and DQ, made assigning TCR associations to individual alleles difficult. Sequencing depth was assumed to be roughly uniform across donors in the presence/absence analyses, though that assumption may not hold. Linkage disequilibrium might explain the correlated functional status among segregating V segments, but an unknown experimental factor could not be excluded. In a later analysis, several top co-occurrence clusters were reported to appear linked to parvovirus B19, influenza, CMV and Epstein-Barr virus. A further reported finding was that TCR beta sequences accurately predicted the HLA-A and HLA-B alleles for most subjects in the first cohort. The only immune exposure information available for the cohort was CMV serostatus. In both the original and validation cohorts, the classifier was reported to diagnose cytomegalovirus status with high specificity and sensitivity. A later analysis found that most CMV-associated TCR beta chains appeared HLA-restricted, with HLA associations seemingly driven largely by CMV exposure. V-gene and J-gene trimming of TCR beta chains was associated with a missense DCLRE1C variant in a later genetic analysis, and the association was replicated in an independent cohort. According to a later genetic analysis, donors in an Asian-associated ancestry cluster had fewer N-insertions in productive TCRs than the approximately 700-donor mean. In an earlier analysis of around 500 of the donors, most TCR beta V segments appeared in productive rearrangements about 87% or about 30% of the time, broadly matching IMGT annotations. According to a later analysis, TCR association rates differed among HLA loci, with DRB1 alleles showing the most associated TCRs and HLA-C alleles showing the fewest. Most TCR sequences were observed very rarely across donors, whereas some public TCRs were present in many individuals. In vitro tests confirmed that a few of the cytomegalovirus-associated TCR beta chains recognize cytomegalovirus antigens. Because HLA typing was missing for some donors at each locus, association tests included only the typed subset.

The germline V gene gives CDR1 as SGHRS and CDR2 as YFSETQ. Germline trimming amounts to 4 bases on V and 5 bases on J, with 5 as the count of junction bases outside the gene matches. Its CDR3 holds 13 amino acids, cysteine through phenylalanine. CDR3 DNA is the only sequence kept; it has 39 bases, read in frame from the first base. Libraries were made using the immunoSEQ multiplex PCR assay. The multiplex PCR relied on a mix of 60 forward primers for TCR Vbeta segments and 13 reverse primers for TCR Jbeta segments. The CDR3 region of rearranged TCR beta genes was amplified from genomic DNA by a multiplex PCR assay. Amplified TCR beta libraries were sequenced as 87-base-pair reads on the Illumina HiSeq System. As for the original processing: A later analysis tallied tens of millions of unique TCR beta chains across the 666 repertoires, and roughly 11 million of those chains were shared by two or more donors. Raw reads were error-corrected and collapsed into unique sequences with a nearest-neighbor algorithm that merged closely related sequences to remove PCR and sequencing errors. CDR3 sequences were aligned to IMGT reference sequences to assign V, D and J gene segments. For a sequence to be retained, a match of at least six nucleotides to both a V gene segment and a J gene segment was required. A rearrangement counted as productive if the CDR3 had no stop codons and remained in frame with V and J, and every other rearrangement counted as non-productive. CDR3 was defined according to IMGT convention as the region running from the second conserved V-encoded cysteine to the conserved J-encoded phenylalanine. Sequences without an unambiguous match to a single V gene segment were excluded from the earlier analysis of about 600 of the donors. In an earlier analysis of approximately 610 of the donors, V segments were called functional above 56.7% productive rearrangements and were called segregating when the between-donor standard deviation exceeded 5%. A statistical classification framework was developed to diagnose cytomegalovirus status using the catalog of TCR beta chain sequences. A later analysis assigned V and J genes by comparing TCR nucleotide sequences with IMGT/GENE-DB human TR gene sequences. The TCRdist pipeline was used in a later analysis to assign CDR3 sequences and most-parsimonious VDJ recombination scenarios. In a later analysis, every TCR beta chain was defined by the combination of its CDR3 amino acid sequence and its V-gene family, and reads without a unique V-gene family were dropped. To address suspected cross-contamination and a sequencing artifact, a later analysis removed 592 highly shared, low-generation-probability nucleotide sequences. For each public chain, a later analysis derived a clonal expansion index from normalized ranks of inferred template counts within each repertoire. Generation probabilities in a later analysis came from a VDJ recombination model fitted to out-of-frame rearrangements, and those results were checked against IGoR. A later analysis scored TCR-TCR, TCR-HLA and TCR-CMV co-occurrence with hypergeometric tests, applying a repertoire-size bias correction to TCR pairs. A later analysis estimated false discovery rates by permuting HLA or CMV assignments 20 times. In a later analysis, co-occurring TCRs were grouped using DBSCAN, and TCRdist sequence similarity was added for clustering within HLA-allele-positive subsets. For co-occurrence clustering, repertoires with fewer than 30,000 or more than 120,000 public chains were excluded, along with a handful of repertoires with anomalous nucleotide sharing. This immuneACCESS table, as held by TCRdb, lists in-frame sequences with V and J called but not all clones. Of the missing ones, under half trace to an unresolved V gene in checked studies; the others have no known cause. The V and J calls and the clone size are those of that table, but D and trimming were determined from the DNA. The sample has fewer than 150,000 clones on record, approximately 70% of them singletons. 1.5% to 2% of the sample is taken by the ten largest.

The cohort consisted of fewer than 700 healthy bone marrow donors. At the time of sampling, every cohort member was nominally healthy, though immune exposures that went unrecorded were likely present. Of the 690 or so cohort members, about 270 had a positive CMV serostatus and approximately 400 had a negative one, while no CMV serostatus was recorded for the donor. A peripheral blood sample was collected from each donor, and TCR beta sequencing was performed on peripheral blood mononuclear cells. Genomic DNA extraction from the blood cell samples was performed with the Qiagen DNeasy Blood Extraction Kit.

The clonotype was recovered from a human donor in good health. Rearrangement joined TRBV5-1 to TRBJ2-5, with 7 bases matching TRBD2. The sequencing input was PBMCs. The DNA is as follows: TGCGCCAGCAGCGCGGGAGAGACCGAGACCCAGTACTTC. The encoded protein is CASSAGETETQYF.